This T cell receptor (beta chain) was obtained from a study of blood T cell repertoires in COVID-19. Across the study: Samples came from the United States, Italy and Spain, spanning acute and convalescent COVID-19. Sources were T cells, B-cell-depleted T cells, or PBMCs; the material itself was cDNA or gDNA.

The CDR3 is made up of 13 amino acids. In germline, CDR1 is SQVTM, CDR2 ANQGSEA. V dropped 7 bases and J dropped 3; count of bases not matched to a gene: 7. In the original processing: By means of reference gene primer amplification, nucleated cell counts were estimated. Here immunoSEQ multiplex PCR was the method, and the copy in TCRdb shows in-frame clones only, minus some. V and J calls and clone size are copied from that table; D and trimming were computed from the DNA. The table lists some 300,000 clones, 75% to 90% of them singletons, with about 2% in the top ten. This sequence was found in a man aged 18 to 30 with active or convalescent COVID-19. Sample: peripheral blood. The chain uses TRBV29-1 and TRBJ1-1, with 8 bases fitting TRBD1. The CDR3 region is CSALDRADTEAFF. In nucleotides, the CDR3 is TGCAGCGCTTTGGACAGGGCGGACACTGAAGCTTTCTTT.